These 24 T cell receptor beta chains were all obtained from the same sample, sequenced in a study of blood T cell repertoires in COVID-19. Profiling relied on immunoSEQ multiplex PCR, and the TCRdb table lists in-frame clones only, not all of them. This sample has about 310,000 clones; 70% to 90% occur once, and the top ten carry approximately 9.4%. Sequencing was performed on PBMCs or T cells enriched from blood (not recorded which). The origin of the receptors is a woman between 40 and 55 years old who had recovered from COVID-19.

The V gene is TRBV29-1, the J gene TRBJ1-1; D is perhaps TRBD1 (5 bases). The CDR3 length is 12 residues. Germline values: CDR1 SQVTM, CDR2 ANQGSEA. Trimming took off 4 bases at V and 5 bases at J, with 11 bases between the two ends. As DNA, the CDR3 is TGCAGCGTTGTATTTACAGGTACTGAAGCTTTCTTT. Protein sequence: CSVVFTGTEAFF.

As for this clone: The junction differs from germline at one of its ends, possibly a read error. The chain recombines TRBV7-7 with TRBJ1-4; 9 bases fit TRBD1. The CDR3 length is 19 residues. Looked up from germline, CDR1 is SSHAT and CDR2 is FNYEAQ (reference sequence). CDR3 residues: CASSLDYMKRTGEVEKLFF. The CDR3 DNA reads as TGTGCTAGCAGCTTAGATTATATGAAGAGGACAGGGGAGGTTGAAAAACTGTTTTTT.

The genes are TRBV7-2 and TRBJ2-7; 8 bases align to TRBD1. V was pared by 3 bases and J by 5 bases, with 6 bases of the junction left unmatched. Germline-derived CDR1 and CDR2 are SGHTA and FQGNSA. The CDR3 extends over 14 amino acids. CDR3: CASSFDRGSDEQYF. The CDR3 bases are TGTGCCAGCAGCTTTGACAGGGGAAGCGACGAGCAGTACTTC. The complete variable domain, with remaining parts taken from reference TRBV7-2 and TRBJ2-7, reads GAGVSQSPSNKVTEKGKDVELRCDPISGHTALYWYRQSLGQGLEFLIYFQGNSAPDKSGLPSDRFSAERTGGSVSTLTIQRTQQEDSAVYLCASSFDRGSDEQYFGPGTRLTVT.

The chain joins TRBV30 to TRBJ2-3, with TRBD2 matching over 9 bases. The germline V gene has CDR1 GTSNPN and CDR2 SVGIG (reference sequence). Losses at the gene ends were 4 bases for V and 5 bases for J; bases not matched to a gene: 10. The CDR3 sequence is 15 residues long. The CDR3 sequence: CAWTKGAGGRDTQYF. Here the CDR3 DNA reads TGTGCCTGGACCAAGGGGGCGGGAGGGAGAGATACGCAGTATTTT.

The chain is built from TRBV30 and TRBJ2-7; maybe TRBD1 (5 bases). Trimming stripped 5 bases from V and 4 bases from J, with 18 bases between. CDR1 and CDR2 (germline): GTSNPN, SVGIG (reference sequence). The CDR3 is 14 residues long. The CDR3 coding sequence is TGTGCCTGGGGCGTGGGGCACACACCTTACGAGCAGTACTTC. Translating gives CAWGVGHTPYEQYF.

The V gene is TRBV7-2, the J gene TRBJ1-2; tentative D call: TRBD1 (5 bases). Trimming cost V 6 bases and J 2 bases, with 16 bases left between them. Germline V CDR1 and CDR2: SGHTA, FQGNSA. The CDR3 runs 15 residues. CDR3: CASSPSAGKNYGYTF. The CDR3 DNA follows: TGTGCCAGCAGTCCCTCGGCAGGGAAAAACTATGGCTACACCTTC. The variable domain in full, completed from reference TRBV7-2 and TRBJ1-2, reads GAGVSQSPSNKVTEKGKDVELRCDPISGHTALYWYRQSLGQGLEFLIYFQGNSAPDKSGLPSDRFSAERTGGSVSTLTIQRTQQEDSAVYLCASSPSAGKNYGYTFGSGTRLTVV.

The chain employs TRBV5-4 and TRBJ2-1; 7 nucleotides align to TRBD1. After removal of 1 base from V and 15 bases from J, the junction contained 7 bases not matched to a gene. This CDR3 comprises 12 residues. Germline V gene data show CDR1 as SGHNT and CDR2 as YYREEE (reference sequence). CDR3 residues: CASSLRGGPAFF. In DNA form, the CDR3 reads TGTGCCAGCAGCTTGCGAGGGGGCCCGGCGTTCTTC.

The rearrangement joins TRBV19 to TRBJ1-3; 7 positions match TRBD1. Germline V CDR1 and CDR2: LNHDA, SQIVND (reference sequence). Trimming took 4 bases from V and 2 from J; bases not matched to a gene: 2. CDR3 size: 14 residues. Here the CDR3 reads CASSTQGAGNTIYF. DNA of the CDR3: TGTGCCAGTAGTACCCAGGGGGCTGGAAACACCATATATTTT.

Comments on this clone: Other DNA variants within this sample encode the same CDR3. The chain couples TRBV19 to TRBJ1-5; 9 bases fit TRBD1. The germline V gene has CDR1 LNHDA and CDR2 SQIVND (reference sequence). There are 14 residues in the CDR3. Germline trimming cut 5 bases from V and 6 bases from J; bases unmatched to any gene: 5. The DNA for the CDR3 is TGTGCCAGTAGTGAACAGGGGGCGGGTCAGCCCCAGCATTTT. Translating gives CASSEQGAGQPQHF. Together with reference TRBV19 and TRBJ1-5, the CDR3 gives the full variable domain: DGGITQSPKYLFRKEGQNVTLSCEQNLNHDAMYWYRQDPGQGLRLIYYSQIVNDFQKGDIAEGYSVSREKKESFPLTVTSAQKNPTAFYLCASSEQGAGQPQHFGDGTRLSIL.

The CDR3: CASSQDSGGTRPQHF. The CDR3 nucleotides read TGCGCCAGCAGCCAAGATTCGGGGGGGACTCGGCCCCAGCATTTT. The chain employs TRBV4-1 and TRBJ1-5; D is possibly TRBD1 (5 bases). V was pared by 0 bases and J by 9 bases, with 15 bases between. CDR3 length: 15 amino acids. Germline CDR1 is MGHRA and CDR2 is YSYEKL.

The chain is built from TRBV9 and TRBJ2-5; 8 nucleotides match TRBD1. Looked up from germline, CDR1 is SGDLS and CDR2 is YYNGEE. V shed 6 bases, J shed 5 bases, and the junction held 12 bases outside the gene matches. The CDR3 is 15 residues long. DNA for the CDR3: TGTGCCAGCAACCCTGGAGGACAGGGAAGGGAGACCCAGTACTTC. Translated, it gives CASNPGGQGRETQYF.

CDR3 nucleotide sequence: TGTGCCAGCAGCGATAGCGGGAACACCGGGGAGCTGTTTTTT. Translating gives CASSDSGNTGELFF. This rearrangement joins TRBV11-3 to TRBJ2-2; TRBD2 might be the D (6 bases). The germline gives CDR1 SGHNT, CDR2 YENEEA. Trimming stripped 5 bases from V and 1 base from J, with 8 bases between. This CDR3 comprises 14 residues.

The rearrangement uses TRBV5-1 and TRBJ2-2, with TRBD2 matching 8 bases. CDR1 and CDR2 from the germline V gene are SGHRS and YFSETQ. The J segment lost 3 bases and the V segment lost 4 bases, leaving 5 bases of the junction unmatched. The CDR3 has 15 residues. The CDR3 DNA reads TGCGCCAGCAGCGCCGGACTAGCCGACACCGGGGAGCTGTTTTTT. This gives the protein CASSAGLADTGELFF.

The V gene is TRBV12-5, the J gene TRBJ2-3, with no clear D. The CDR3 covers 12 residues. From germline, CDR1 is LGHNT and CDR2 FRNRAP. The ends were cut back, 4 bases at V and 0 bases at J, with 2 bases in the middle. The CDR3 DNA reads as TGTGCTAGTGGTTCGAGCACAGATACGCAGTATTTT. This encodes CASGSSTDTQYF.

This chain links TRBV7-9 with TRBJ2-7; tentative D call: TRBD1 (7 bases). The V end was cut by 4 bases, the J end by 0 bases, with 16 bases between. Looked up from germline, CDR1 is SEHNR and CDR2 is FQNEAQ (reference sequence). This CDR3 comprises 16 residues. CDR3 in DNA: TGTGCCAGCAGCTCGAATCAGGGGGGCCTCTCCTACGAGCAGTACTTC. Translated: CASSSNQGGLSYEQYF.

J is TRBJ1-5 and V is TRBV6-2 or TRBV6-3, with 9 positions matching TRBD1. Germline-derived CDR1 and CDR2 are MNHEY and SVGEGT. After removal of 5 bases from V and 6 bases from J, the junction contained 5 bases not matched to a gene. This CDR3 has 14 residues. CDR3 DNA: TGTGCCAGCAGTACCCGGACAGGGGCTCAGCCCCAGCATTTT. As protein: CASSTRTGAQPQHF.

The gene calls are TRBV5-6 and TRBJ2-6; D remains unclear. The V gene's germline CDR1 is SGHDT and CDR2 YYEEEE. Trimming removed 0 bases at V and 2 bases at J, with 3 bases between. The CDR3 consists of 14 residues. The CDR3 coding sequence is TGTGCCAGCAGCTTGGACACTGGGGCCAACGTCCTGACTTTC. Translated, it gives CASSLDTGANVLTF.

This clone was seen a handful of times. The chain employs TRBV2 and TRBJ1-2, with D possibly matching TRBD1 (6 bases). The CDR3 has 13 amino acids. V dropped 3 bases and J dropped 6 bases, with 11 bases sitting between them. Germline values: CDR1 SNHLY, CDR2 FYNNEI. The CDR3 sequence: CASSEQGRNGYTF. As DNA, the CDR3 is TGTGCCAGCAGTGAGCAGGGGCGAAATGGCTACACCTTC.

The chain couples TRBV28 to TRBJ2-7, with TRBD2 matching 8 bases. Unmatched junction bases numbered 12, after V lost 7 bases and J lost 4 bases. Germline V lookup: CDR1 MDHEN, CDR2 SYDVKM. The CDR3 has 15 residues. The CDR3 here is CASKVPSSGVYEQYF. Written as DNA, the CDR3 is TGTGCCAGCAAGGTCCCGAGTAGCGGGGTGTACGAGCAGTACTTC. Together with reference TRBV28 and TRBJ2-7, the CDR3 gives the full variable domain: DVKVTQSSRYLVKRTGEKVFLECVQDMDHENMFWYRQDPGLGLRLIYFSYDVKMKEKGDIPEGYSVSREKKERFSLILESASTNQTSMYLCASKVPSSGVYEQYFGPGTRLTVT.

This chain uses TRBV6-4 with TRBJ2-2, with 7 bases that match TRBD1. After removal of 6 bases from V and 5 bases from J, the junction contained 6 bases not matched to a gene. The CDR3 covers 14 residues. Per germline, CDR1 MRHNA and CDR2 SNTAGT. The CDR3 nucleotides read TGTGCCAGCAGACCGGACAGGTCGACCGGGGAGCTGTTTTTT. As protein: CASRPDRSTGELFF.

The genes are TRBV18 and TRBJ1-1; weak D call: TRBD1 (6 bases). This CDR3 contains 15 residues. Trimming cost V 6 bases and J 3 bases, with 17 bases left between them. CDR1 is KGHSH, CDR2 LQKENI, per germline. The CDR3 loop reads CASSPRGGEYTEAFF. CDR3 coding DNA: TGTGCCAGCTCCCCGAGGGGGGGCGAGTACACTGAAGCTTTCTTT.

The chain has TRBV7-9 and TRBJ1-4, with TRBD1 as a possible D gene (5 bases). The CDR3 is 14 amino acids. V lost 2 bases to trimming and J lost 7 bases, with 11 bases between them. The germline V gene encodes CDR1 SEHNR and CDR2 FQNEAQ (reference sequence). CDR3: CASSLRQGGEKLFF. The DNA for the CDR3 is TGTGCCAGCAGCTTACGCCAGGGTGGTGAAAAACTGTTTTTT.

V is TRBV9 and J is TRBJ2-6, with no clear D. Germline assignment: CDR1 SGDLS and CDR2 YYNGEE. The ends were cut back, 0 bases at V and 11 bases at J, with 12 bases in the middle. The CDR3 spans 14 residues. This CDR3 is CASSVGAGGYVLTF. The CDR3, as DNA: TGTGCCAGCAGCGTAGGGGCAGGTGGCTACGTCCTGACTTTC.

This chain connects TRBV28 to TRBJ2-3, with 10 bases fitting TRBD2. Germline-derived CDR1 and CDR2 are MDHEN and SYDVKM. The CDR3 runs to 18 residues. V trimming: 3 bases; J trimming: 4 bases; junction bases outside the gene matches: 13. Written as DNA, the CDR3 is TGTGCCAGCAGTTTGAGATCCCATCCCAGCGGGGGGGCAGATACGCAGTATTTT. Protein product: CASSLRSHPSGGADTQYF.